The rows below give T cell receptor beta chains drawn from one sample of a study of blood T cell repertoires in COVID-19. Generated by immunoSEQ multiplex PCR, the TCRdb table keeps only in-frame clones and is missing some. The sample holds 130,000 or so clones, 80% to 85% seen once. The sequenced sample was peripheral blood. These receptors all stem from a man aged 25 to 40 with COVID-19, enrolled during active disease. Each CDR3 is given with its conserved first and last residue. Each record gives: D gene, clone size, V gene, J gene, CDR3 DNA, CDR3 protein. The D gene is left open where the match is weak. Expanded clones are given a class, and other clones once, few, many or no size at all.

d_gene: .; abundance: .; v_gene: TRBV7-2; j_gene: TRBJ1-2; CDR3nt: TGTGCCAGCAGCCTGTCCCACTATGGCTACACCTTC; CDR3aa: CASSLSHYGYTF
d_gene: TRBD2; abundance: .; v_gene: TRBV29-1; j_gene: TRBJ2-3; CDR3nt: TGCAGCGTCGGGACTAGCGGGAGGGCCGATACGCAGTATTTT; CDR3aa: CSVGTSGRADTQYF
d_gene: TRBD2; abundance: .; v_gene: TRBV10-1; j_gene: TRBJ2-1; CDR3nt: TGCGCCAGCAGTGACCCCGGGACTAGCGGGAGTACGGACTCCTACAATGAGCAGTTCTTC; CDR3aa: CASSDPGTSGSTDSYNEQFF
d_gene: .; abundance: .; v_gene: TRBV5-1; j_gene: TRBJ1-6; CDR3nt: TGCGCCAGCAGCTTGGGGGCGCCCCGATCACCCCTCCACTTT; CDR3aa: CASSLGAPRSPLHF
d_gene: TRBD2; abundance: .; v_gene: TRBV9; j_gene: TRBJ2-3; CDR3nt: TGTGCCAGCAGCACCCACGCCGGGACTAACACAGATACGCAGTATTTT; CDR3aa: CASSTHAGTNTDTQYF
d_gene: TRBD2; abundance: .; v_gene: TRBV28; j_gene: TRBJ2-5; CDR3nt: TGTGCCAGCAGAGATCAGACTAGCGGAACGGGAGAGACCCAGTACTTC; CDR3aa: CASRDQTSGTGETQYF
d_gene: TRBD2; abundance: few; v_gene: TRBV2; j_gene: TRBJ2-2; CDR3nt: TGTGCCAGCAACCGGGAGGGAATCGGGGAGCTGTTTTTT; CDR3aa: CASNREGIGELFF
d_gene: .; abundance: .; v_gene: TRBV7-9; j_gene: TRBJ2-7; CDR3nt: TGTGCCAGCAGCTCCTGGGGGGGGGCTAAGTACGAGCAGTACTTC; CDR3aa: CASSSWGGAKYEQYF
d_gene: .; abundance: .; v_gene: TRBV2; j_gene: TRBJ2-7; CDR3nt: TGTGCCAGCAGTTTTGGGTCGGGGGAGCAGTACTTC; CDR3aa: CASSFGSGEQYF
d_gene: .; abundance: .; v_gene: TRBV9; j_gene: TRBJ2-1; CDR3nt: TGTGCCAGCAGCGTAGTCGGGAGTACCAACAATGAGCAGTTCTTC; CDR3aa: CASSVVGSTNNEQFF
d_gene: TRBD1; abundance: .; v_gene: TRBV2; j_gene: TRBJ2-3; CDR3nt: TGTGCCAGCAGTGATCAAGGGACAGGGATGACAGATACGCAGTATTTT; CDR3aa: CASSDQGTGMTDTQYF
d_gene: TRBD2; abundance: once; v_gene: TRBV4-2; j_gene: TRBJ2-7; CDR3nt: TGTGCCAGCAGCCAAGCAGGTAGCGGGAGTGGTGACGAGCAGTACTTC; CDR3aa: CASSQAGSGSGDEQYF